This TCR beta chain was documented in a study of T cell repertoires in aging, cancer and after chemotherapy. The CDR3 totals 15 residues. V gave up 4 bases and J gave up 3 bases; unmatched junction bases: 4. CDR1 and CDR2 (germline): KGHDR, SFDVKD. Regarding this clonotype: Its target is not known.

Study-level results: In each cancer cohort, median generation probability increased across chemotherapy, suggesting thymic output rebounded. No conclusions about immunological memory after chemotherapy can be drawn from the repertoire data. Untreated cancer patients had significantly lower blood TCR diversity than age-matched healthy donors.

TCR beta rearrangements were amplified from peripheral blood genomic DNA. Rearranged V-D-J TRB sequences were amplified with a mixed TRB-A/B primer pool. TCRdb called the multiplex PCR reads again in MiXCR, with one record for every CDR3 protein. The table lists around 5,600 distinct CDR3 sequences, 28% of them singletons. The chain employs TRBV24-1 and TRBJ2-7; 11 nucleotides line up with TRBD2. The sample was blood. The TCR was taken from a human donor with a solid tumor. In DNA, the CDR3 is TGTGCCACCAGTGACACTAGCGGGAGTGTCTACGAGCAGTACTTC. Translating it yields CATSDTSGSVYEQYF.